These 9 T cell receptor beta chains originate from one sample sequenced in a study of long-term antiretroviral therapy in people with HIV. The libraries were made with immunoSEQ v3.0 at survey level. Method: immunoSEQ multiplex PCR; TCRdb's copy keeps in-frame clones and lacks some. The data contain 8,000 to 10,000 clones, approximately 80% of them singletons. Sample: unsorted PBMCs, taken 0.7 years after starting antiretroviral therapy. The receptors stem from a middle-aged man with HIV.

V gene TRBV7-2 combines with J gene TRBJ1-1; D may be TRBD1 (5 bases). Germline V gene data show CDR1 as SGHTA and CDR2 as FQGNSA. The germline V and J ends were trimmed by 6 bases and 10 bases, with 12 bases remaining between them. The CDR3 runs 11 residues. The CDR3 sequence: CASSLMGVAFF. The CDR3, as DNA: TGTGCCAGCAGTCTGATGGGGGTAGCTTTCTTT.

In its sample, this clone was seen a few times. The chain joins TRBV7-9 to TRBJ2-7; no clear D. CDR3 length equals 12 residues. Germline loops: CDR1 SEHNR, CDR2 FQNEAQ (reference sequence). Trimming stripped 3 bases from V and 0 bases from J, with 3 bases between. CDR3 DNA: TGTGCCAGCAGCTTTGACTCCTACGAGCAGTACTTC. This encodes CASSFDSYEQYF.

This chain connects TRBV29-1 to TRBJ2-7, with 8 bases identical to TRBD1. CDR3 length equals 12 residues. From germline, CDR1 is SQVTM and CDR2 ANQGSEA. Trimming took 3 bases from V and 6 from J; bases not matched to a gene: 4. CDR3 loop: CSVDRQGSEQYF. The CDR3 DNA reads as TGCAGCGTTGATAGACAGGGGAGCGAGCAGTACTTC.

The V and J genes are TRBV7-2 and TRBJ2-3, with TRBD1 as a possible D gene (5 bases). There are 16 residues in the CDR3. Trimming cost V 3 bases and J 0 bases, with 13 bases left between them. In germline, CDR1 is SGHTA, CDR2 FQGNSA. CDR3 region: CASSFQGSLSTDTQYF. The CDR3 DNA is TGTGCCAGCAGCTTCCAGGGAAGTCTTAGCACAGATACGCAGTATTTT.

As to this clone: In the same sample, other DNA sequences code for this CDR3. The chain recombines TRBV10-3 with TRBJ2-1; D remains ambiguous. The ends were cut back, 0 bases at V and 10 bases at J, with 7 bases in the middle. Germline CDR1 ENHRY, CDR2 SYGVKD. CDR3 length: 12 residues. CDR3 DNA: TGTGCCATCAGTGAGTCGACTCCAGAGCAGTTCTTC. Its translation: CAISESTPEQFF.

V usage is TRBV30 and J usage is TRBJ2-7; D might be TRBD2 (5 bases). Germline assignment: CDR1 GTSNPN and CDR2 SVGIG (reference sequence). The V end was cut by 3 bases, the J end by 2 bases, with 17 bases between. The CDR3 is 15 residues long. The CDR3 spells CAWSPVGKAAYEQYF. In DNA, the CDR3 is TGTGCCTGGAGCCCCGTCGGGAAGGCGGCCTACGAGCAGTACTTC.

The chain has TRBV19 and TRBJ2-2; D is ambiguous. Between the trimmed V and J ends, which lost 7 bases and 6 bases, there was a span of 12 bases. The CDR3 runs to 13 residues. CDR1 is LNHDA and CDR2 is SQIVND in the germline V gene (reference sequence). CDR3 in DNA: TGTGCCAGTATGGGCTTGTTTGCCGGGGAGCTGTTTTTT. Its translation is CASMGLFAGELFF.

J is TRBJ1-5 and V is TRBV18; D uncertain. V was clipped by 2 bases and J by 5 bases, with 7 bases between them. Germline values: CDR1 KGHSH, CDR2 LQKENI. CDR3 length equals 13 residues. CDR3 bases: TGTGCCAGCTCACCATCCATCGATCAGCCCCAGCATTTT. This encodes CASSPSIDQPQHF. Looking up the rest from reference TRBV18 and TRBJ1-5 gives the full variable domain: NAGVMQNPRHLVRRRGQEARLRCSPMKGHSHVYWYRQLPEEGLKFMVYLQKENIIDESGMPKERFSAEFPKEGPSILRIQQVVRGDSAAYFCASSPSIDQPQHFGDGTRLSIL.

This chain connects TRBV19 to TRBJ1-3; D ambiguous. The length of the CDR3 is 15 residues. V was shortened by 3 bases and J by 0 bases, with 9 bases between the two germline ends. CDR1 is LNHDA and CDR2 is SQIVND in the germline V gene (reference sequence). The CDR3 DNA sequence: TGTGCCAGTAGTATCCTTCGGAGCTCTGGAAACACCATATATTTT. Residues: CASSILRSSGNTIYF.